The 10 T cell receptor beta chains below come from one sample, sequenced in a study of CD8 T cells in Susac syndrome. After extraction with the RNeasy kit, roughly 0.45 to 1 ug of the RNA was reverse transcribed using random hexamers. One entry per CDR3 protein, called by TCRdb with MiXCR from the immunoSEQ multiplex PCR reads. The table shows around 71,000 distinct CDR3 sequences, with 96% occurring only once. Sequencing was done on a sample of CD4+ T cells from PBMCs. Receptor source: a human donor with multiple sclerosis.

CDR3 protein: CASSFETGSYNEQFF. CDR3 nucleotides: TGCGCCAGCAGCTTTGAGACAGGGAGCTACAATGAGCAGTTCTTC. The chain is built from TRBV5-1 and TRBJ2-1; 7 bases align to TRBD1. Trimming at V came to 2 bases and at J to 3 bases, leaving 5 bases not matched to a gene. The CDR3 has 15 residues. Germline CDR1 SGHRS, CDR2 YFSETQ.

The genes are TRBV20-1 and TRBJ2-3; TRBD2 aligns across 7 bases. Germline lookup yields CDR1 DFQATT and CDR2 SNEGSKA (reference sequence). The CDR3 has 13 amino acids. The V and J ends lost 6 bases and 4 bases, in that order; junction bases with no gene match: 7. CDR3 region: CSAPPTSADTQYF. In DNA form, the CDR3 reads TGCAGTGCGCCTCCCACTAGCGCAGATACGCAGTATTTT.

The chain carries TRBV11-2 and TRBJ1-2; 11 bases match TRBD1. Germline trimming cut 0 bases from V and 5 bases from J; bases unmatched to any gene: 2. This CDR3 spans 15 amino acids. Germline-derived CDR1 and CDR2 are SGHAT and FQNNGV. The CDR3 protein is CASSLEGTGGYGYTF. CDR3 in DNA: TGTGCCAGCAGCTTAGAAGGGACAGGGGGATATGGCTACACCTTC.

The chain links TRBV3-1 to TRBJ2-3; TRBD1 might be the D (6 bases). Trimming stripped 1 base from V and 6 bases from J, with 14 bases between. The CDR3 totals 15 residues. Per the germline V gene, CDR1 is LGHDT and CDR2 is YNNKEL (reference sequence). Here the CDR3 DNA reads TGTGCCAGCAGCCAAGGAAATAAGGGGGAGGATACGCAGTATTTT. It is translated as CASSQGNKGEDTQYF.

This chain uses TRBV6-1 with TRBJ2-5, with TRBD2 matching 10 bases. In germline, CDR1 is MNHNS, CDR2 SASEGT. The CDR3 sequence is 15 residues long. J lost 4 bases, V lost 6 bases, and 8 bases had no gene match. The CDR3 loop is CASRGTSEGAETQYF. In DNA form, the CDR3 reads TGTGCCAGCAGAGGGACTAGCGAGGGGGCAGAGACCCAGTACTTC.

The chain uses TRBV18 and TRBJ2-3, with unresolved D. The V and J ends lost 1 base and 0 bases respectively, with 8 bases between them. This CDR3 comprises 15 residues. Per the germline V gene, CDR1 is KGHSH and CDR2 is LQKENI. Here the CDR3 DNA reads TGTGCCAGCTCACCACGAACCGGTAGCACAGATACGCAGTATTTT. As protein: CASSPRTGSTDTQYF. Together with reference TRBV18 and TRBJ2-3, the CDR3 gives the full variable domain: NAGVMQNPRHLVRRRGQEARLRCSPMKGHSHVYWYRQLPEEGLKFMVYLQKENIIDESGMPKERFSAEFPKEGPSILRIQQVVRGDSAAYFCASSPRTGSTDTQYFGPGTRLTVL.

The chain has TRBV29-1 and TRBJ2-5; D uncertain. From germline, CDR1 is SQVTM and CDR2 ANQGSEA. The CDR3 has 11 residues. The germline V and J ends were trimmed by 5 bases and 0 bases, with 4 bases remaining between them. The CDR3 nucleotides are TGCAGCGTTCGACACCAAGAGACCCAGTACTTC. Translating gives CSVRHQETQYF.

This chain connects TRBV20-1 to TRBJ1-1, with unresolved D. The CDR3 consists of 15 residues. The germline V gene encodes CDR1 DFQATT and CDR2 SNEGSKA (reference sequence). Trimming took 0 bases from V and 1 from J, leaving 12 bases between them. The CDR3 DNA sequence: TGCAGTGCTAGAGATGGGAAGACCGCGAACACTGAAGCTTTCTTT. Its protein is CSARDGKTANTEAFF.

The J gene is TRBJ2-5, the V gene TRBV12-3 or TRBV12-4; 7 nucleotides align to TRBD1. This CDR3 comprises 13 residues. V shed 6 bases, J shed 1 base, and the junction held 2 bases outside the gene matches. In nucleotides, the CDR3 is TGTGCCAGCAGGGGGGACAGCCAAGAGACCCAGTACTTC. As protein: CASRGDSQETQYF.

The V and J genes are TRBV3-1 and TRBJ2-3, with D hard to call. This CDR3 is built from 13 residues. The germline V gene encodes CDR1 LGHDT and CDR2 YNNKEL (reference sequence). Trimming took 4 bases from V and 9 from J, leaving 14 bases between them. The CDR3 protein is CASSRGLQRTQYF. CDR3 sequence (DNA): TGTGCCAGCAGCCGGGGTCTTCAAAGAACGCAGTATTTT.